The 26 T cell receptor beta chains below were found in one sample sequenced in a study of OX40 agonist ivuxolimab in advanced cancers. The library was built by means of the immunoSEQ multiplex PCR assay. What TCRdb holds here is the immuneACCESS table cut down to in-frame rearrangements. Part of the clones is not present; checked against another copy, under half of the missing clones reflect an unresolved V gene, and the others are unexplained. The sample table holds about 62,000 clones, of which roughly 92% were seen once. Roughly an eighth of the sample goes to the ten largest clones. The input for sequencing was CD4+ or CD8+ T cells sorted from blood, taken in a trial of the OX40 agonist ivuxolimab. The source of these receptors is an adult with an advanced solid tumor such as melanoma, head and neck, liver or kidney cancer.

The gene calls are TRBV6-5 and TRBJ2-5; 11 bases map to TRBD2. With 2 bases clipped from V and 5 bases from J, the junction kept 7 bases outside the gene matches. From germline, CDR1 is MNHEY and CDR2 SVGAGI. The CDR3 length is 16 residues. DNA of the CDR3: TGTGCCAGCAGTTACGGGGTAGCGGGAGGGGGGGAGACCCAGTACTTC. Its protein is CASSYGVAGGGETQYF.

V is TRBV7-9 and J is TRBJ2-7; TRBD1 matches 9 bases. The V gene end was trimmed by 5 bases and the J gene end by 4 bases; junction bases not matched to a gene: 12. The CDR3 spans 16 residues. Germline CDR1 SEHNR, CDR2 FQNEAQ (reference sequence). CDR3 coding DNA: TGTGCCAGCAGCCCGCGGACAGGGGCGAGTGAGTACGAGCAGTACTTC. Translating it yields CASSPRTGASEYEQYF.

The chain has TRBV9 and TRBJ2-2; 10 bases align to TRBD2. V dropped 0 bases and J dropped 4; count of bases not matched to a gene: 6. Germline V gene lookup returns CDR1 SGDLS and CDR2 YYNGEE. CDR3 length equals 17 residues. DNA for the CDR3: TGTGCCAGCAGCGTAGAACTAGCGGGGACCATCACCGGGGAGCTGTTTTTT. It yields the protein CASSVELAGTITGELFF. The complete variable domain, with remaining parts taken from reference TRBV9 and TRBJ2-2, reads DSGVTQTPKHLITATGQRVTLRCSPRSGDLSVYWYQQSLDQGLQFLIQYYNGEERAKGNILERFSAQQFPDLHSELNLSSLELGDSALYFCASSVELAGTITGELFFGEGSRLTVL.

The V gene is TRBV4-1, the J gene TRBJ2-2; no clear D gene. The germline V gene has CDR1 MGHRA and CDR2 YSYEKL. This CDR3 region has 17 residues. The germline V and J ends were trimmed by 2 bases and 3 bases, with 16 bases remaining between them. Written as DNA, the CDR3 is TGCGCCAGCAGCCAACTCCTCTCCAGGCCCGACACCGGGGAGCTGTTTTTT. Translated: CASSQLLSRPDTGELFF.

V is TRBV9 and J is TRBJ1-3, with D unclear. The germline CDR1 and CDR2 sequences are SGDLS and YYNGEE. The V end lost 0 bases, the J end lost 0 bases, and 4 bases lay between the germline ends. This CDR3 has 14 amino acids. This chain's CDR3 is CASSVVNSGNTIYF. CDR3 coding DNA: TGTGCCAGCAGCGTAGTCAACTCTGGAAACACCATATATTTT.

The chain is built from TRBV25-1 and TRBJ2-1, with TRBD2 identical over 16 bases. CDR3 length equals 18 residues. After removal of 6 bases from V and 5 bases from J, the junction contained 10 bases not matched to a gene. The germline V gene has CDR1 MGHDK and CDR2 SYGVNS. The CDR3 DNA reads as TGTGCCAGCAGCCCGGGACTAGCGGGAGGGCCCGACCACAATGAGCAGTTCTTC. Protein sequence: CASSPGLAGGPDHNEQFF.

As DNA, the CDR3 is TGTGCCAGCAGCTTAGGGACAGGGGCCGAGCAGTACTTC. The encoded protein is CASSLGTGAEQYF. V usage is TRBV11-3 and J usage is TRBJ2-5; 9 bases fit TRBD1. The J call may be faulty, since TRBJ2-7 better matches the DNA end. Germline V gives CDR1 SGHNT, CDR2 YENEEA. The CDR3 runs 13 residues.

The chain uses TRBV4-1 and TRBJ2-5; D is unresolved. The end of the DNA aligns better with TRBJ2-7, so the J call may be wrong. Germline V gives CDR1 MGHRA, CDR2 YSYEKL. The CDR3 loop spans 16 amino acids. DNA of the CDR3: TGCGCCAGCAGCCAAGATGTGGCAGAAAGGTCCTACGAGCAGTACTTC. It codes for CASSQDVAERSYEQYF.

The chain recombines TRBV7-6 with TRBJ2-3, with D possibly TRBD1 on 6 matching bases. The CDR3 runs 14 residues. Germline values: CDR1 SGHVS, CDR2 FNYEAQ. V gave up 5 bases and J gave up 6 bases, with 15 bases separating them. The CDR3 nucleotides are TGTGCCAGCAGCCCCGAGGGGGAGTTGGATACGCAGTATTTT. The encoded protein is CASSPEGELDTQYF. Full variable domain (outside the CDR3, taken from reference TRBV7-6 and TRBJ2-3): GAGVSQSPRYKVTKRGQDVALRCDPISGHVSLYWYRQALGQGPEFLTYFNYEAQQDKSGLPNDRFSAERPEGSISTLTIQRTEQRDSAMYRCASSPEGELDTQYFGPGTRLTVL.

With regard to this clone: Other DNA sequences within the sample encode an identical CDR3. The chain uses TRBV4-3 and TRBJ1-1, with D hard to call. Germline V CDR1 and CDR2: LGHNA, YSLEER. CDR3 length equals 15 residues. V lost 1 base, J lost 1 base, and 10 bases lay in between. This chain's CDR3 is CASSQGGPANTEAFF. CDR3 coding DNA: TGCGCCAGCAGCCAAGGGGGTCCAGCGAACACTGAAGCTTTCTTT.

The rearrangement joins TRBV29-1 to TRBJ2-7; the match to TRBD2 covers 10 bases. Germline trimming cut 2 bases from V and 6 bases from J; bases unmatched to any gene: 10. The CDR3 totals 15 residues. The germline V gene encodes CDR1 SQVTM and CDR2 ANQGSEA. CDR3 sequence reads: CSVESGELAGAEQYF. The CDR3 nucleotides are TGCAGCGTTGAATCCGGGGAGCTAGCGGGAGCCGAGCAGTACTTC.

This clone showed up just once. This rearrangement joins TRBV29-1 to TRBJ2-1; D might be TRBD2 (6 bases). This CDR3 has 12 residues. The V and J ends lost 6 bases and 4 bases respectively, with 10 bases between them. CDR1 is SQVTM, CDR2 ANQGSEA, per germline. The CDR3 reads CSVATSYNEQFF. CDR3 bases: TGCAGCGTCGCGACTAGTTACAATGAGCAGTTCTTC.

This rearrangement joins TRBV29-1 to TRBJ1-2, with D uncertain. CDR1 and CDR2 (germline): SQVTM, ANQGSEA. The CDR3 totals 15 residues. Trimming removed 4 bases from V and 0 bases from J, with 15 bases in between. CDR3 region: CSVGATADSNYGYTF. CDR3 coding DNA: TGCAGCGTTGGGGCCACAGCGGATTCTAACTATGGCTACACCTTC.

The CDR3 DNA follows: TGTGCCAGCAGCCCGCTGGCGGACAGTTTCACAGATACGCAGTATTTT. This translates into CASSPLADSFTDTQYF. The chain recombines TRBV7-2 with TRBJ2-3, with D possibly TRBD1 on 6 matching bases. Germline-derived CDR1 and CDR2 are SGHTA and FQGNSA. V lost 5 bases and J lost 2, with 17 bases in between. This CDR3 has 16 amino acids.

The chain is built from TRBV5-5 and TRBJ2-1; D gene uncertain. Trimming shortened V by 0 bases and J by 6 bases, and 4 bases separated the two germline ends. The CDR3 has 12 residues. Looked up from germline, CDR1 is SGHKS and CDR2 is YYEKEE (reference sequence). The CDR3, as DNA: TGTGCCAGCAGCTTGGTGGCCAATGAGCAGTTCTTC. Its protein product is CASSLVANEQFF.

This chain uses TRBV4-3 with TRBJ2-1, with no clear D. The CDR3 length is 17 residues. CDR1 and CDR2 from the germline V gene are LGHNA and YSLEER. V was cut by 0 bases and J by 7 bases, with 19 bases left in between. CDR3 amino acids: CASSQDPLGLKGNEQFF. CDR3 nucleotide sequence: TGCGCCAGCAGCCAAGACCCCCTGGGTCTAAAGGGTAATGAGCAGTTCTTC.

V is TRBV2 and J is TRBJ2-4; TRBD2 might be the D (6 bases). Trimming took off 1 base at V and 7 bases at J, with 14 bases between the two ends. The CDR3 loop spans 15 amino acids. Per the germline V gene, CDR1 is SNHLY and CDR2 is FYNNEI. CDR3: CASSEDGGANNIQYF. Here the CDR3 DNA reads TGTGCCAGCAGTGAAGACGGAGGGGCGAATAACATTCAGTACTTC.

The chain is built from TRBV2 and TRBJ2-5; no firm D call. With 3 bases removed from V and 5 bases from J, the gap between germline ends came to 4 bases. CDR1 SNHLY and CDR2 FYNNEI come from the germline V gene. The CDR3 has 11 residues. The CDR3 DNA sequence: TGTGCCAGCAGTGACTTGGAGACCCAGTACTTC. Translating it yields CASSDLETQYF.

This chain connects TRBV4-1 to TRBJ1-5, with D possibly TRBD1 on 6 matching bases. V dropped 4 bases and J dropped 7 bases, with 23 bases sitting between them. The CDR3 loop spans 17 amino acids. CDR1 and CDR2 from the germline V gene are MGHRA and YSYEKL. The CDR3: CASSLILAVRGIQPQHF. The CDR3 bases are TGCGCCAGCAGCCTCATCCTCGCCGTTAGGGGGATCCAGCCCCAGCATTTT.

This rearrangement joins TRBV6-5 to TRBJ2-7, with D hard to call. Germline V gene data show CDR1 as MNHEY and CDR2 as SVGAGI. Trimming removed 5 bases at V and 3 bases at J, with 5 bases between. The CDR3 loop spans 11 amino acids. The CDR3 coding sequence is TGTGCCAGCAGTCCATACTACGAGCAGTACTTC. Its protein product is CASSPYYEQYF.

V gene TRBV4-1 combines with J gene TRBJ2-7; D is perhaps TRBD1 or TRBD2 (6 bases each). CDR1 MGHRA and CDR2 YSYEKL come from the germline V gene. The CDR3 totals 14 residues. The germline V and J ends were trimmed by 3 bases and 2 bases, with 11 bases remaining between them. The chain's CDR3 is CASSHQGRTYEQYF. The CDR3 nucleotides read TGCGCCAGCAGCCACCAGGGGAGGACCTACGAGCAGTACTTC.

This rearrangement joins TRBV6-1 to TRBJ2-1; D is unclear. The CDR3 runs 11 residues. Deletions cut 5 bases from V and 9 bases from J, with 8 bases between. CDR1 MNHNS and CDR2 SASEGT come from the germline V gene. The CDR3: CASSLGREQFF. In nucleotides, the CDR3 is TGTGCCAGCAGTCTAGGTCGTGAGCAGTTCTTC.

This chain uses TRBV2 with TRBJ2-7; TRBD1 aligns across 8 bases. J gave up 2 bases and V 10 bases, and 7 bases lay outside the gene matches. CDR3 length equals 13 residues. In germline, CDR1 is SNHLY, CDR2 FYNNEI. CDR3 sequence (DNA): TGTGCCACCAGGGACAGGTTAACCTACGAGCAGTACTTC. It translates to CATRDRLTYEQYF.

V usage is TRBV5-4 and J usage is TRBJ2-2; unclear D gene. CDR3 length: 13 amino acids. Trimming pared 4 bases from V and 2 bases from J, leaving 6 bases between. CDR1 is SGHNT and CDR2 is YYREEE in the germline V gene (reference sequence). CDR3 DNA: TGTGCCAGCAGCAGCAGAAACACCGGGGAGCTGTTTTTT. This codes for CASSSRNTGELFF.

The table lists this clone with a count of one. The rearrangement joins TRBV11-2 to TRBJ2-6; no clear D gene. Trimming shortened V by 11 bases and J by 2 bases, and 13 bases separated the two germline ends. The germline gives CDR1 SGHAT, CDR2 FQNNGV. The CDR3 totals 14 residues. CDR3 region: CASPPGAGANVLTF. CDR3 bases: TGTGCCTCTCCCCCTGGGGCTGGGGCCAACGTCCTGACTTTC. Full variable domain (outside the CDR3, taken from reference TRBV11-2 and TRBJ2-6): EAGVAQSPRYKIIEKRQSVAFWCNPISGHATLYWYQQILGQGPKLLIQFQNNGVVDDSQLPKDRFSAERLKGVDSTLKIQPAKLEDSAVYLCASPPGAGANVLTFGAGSRLTVL.

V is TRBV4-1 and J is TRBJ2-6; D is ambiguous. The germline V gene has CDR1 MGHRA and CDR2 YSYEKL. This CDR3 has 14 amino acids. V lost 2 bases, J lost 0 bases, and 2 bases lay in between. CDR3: CASSQHSGANVLTF. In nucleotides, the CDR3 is TGCGCCAGCAGCCAACACTCTGGGGCCAACGTCCTGACTTTC.